What follows describes a single T cell receptor (beta chain). It has no known antigen specificity. There are no base qualities to consult, and no much larger clone falls within one base. The CDR3, from cysteine to phenylalanine, totals 13 residues. The read is trimmed to its CDR3 DNA, 39 bases read in frame from base 1. V and J lose 3 bases and 11 bases, and a span of 10 bases separates them. CDR1 and CDR2, per the germline V gene, are KGHDR and SFDVKD. TCRbeta CDR3 regions were amplified from genomic DNA by means of the immunoSEQ Assay, a bias-controlled multiplex PCR. The authors' analysis ran thus. Within the assay, amplification of reference gene primers was used to estimate how many nucleated cells each sample contained. To quantify the absolute abundance of each unique TCRbeta CDR3 rearrangement, sequence reads were collapsed and filtered. Productive Simpson clonality was computed per sample as the square root of Simpson's diversity index over productive rearrangements. Drawn from immuneACCESS, this table holds only the in-frame rearrangements with V and J called that TCRdb kept. Clones are partly lost; checked studies trace under half to an unresolved V gene and leave the rest unexplained. V, J and clone size are those of that table, while D and trimming were read from the DNA. This sample is represented by a few hundred thousand clones; 87% of them were singletons. Clones ranked in the top ten supply approximately 1.9% of the sample.

This entry is derived from a study of blood T cell repertoires in COVID-19 (dated by TCRdb to about 2020). Regarding the research as a whole: Recovered participants in ImmuneRACE Cohort 3 were defined by two consecutive negative NP/OP PCR tests, clearance by a healthcare professional, or resolution of symptoms. Samples from collaborators originated in the United States, Italy and Spain and spanned both the acute and convalescent phases of COVID-19. The material from the prospective study consisted of cDNA or gDNA derived from T cells, B-cell-depleted T cells, or PBMCs. The dataset comprised deeply sampled blood TCRbeta repertoires from subjects exposed to, actively infected with, or recovered from COVID-19. The repertoires were released in a freely available public database intended as a resource for research on the immune response to SARS-CoV-2. Samples came from the ongoing ImmuneRACE study (first 160 participants) plus 1,254 subjects from 6 global collaborators. Sample metadata almost always included a de-identified subject ID, COVID-19 status, age in years and sex. Where available, HLA class I and class II types were obtained from metadata supplied by the sample provider rather than from assay-based typing.

Enrolling through a virtual design, the prospective study's participants ranged in age from roughly 18 to 90 years and lived across approximately 25 United States geographic areas. To assign participants to cohorts, the prospective study relied on clinical history that participants themselves reported in a screening survey and a study questionnaire. Mobile phlebotomists in the prospective study collected whole blood, serum and a nasopharyngeal or oropharyngeal swab from every participant. Participants in the prospective study had the option to provide additional blood draws and questionnaires over a 2-month period. Blood samples from the prospective study were shipped frozen or at room temperature prior to DNA extraction. Broad study findings and their caveats: Clinical and demographic metadata were provided uncurated, with the amount varying by source and participant.

The chain was built from TRBV24-1 and TRBJ1-6, with TRBD1 perhaps the D gene, on 6 matching bases. This clonotype was sampled from a man in his forties or fifties in a cohort exposed to, infected with or recovered from COVID-19 (not recorded which). The sample comprised PBMCs or T cells enriched from blood (not recorded which). This receptor has the CDR3 CATSDVTGAPLHF. The DNA sequence is TGTGCCACCAGTGATGTGACAGGAGCACCCCTCCACTTT.